These 21 T cell receptor beta chains share one sample of origin, sequenced in a study of blood T cell repertoires in COVID-19. Data came from immunoSEQ multiplex PCR; TCRdb stores just in-frame clones and leaves some out. The table has a few hundred thousand clones, about 90% seen once. Material for sequencing was peripheral blood. The receptors here all came from a man younger than 30 with COVID-19, enrolled during active disease.

The sample holds one count of this clone. The chain is built from TRBV13 and TRBJ2-1; 9 nucleotides line up with TRBD1. V was clipped by 3 bases and J by 4 bases; unmatched bases: 4. The CDR3 extends over 15 amino acids. Germline loops: CDR1 PRHDT, CDR2 FYEKMQ (reference sequence). This CDR3 reads CASSLNRGLYNEQFF. The CDR3 nucleotides read TGTGCCAGCAGCTTGAACAGGGGGCTTTACAATGAGCAGTTCTTC.

The chain is built from TRBV24-1 and TRBJ2-1, with a possible D match to TRBD2 (6 bases). Per germline, CDR1 KGHDR and CDR2 SFDVKD. The CDR3 runs 11 residues. Trimming pared 7 bases from V and 8 bases from J, leaving 8 bases between. The CDR3 reads CATRLAHEQFF. The CDR3 nucleotides are TGTGCCACCAGACTAGCCCATGAGCAGTTCTTC.

The CDR3 nucleotides read TGCGCCAGCAGCCAAGGGTTCATAGTGAGGGTGGCAACTAATGAAAAACTGTTTTTT. This translates into CASSQGFIVRVATNEKLFF. The chain links TRBV4-1 to TRBJ1-4; no clear D. The CDR3 loop spans 19 amino acids. Per the germline V gene, CDR1 is MGHRA and CDR2 is YSYEKL. V shed 1 base and J shed 0 bases, with 18 bases lying between them.

This rearrangement joins TRBV19 to TRBJ2-2, with 7 bases lining up with TRBD1. The length of the CDR3 is 17 residues. V was clipped by 3 bases and J by 5 bases; unmatched bases: 12. Germline V lookup: CDR1 LNHDA, CDR2 SQIVND (reference sequence). The CDR3 is CASSIRLAGGATGELFF. CDR3 sequence (DNA): TGTGCCAGTAGTATTAGGTTGGCAGGGGGTGCGACCGGGGAGCTGTTTTTT.

The CDR3 protein is CASSPGPGGTGELFF. The CDR3 DNA sequence: TGTGCCAGCTCACCCGGACCGGGAGGCACCGGGGAGCTGTTTTTT. The gene calls are TRBV18 and TRBJ2-2; TRBD2 aligns across 7 bases. The CDR3 covers 15 residues. The germline V gene encodes CDR1 KGHSH and CDR2 LQKENI. V was clipped by 3 bases and J by 4 bases; unmatched bases: 5.

This clone occurred once. The chain links TRBV6-5 to TRBJ1-3; D perhaps matches TRBD1 (6 bases). Germline V CDR1 and CDR2: MNHEY, SVGAGI. V lost 4 bases and J lost 0, with 10 bases in between. The CDR3 runs 15 residues. Written as DNA, the CDR3 is TGTGCCAGCAGTTCCGACAGGAGCTCTGGAAACACCATATATTTT. Its translation is CASSSDRSSGNTIYF.

The table lists this clone with a count of one. The chain links TRBV27 to TRBJ2-7, with 8 nucleotides matching TRBD1. J lost 1 base, V lost 6 bases, and 5 bases had no gene match. CDR1 is MNHEY and CDR2 is SMNVEV in the germline V gene (reference sequence). CDR3 size: 14 residues. The CDR3 coding sequence is TGTGCCAGCAGCCCCGACAGGGGATCCTACGAGCAGTACTTC. Encoded protein: CASSPDRGSYEQYF.

The chain carries TRBV3-1 (or the pseudogene TRBV3-2) and TRBJ1-3; D unclear. Per the germline V gene, CDR1 is LGHDT and CDR2 is YNNKEL (reference sequence). This CDR3 has 15 residues. Trimming removed 0 bases from V and 4 bases from J, with 10 bases in between. The CDR3 DNA is TGTGCCAGCAGCCAAGATTGGTCTATCGGAAACACCATATATTTT. Its protein product is CASSQDWSIGNTIYF.

V gene TRBV18 combines with J gene TRBJ1-3; D not resolved. Trimming left V 2 bases short and J 7 bases short, with 15 bases between. The CDR3 has 15 amino acids. In germline, CDR1 is KGHSH, CDR2 LQKENI. The CDR3 region has the DNA TGTGCCAGCTCACCATTTGAGGGAATTCGGAACACCATATATTTT. This encodes CASSPFEGIRNTIYF. Full variable domain (rest looked up from reference TRBV18 and TRBJ1-3): NAGVMQNPRHLVRRRGQEARLRCSPMKGHSHVYWYRQLPEEGLKFMVYLQKENIIDESGMPKERFSAEFPKEGPSILRIQQVVRGDSAAYFCASSPFEGIRNTIYFGEGSWLTVV.

The chain employs TRBV18 and TRBJ1-6; D unclear. The CDR3 sequence is 16 residues long. CDR1 KGHSH and CDR2 LQKENI come from the germline V gene. V was clipped by 0 bases and J by 6 bases, with 12 bases between them. The CDR3 region has the DNA TGTGCCAGCTCACCACCGACGAGAGGGAGTAATTCACCCCTCCACTTT. This codes for CASSPPTRGSNSPLHF.

CDR3 region: CASSLGARADGQETQYF. In nucleotides, the CDR3 is TGCGCCAGCAGCTTGGGGGCCAGGGCGGATGGTCAAGAGACCCAGTACTTC. The chain uses TRBV5-1 and TRBJ2-5; D perhaps matches TRBD1 (5 bases). V lost 0 bases and J lost 2, with 17 bases in between. Germline-derived CDR1 and CDR2 are SGHRS and YFSETQ. The length of the CDR3 is 17 residues. Full variable domain (outside the CDR3, taken from reference TRBV5-1 and TRBJ2-5): KAGVTQTPRYLIKTRGQQVTLSCSPISGHRSVSWYQQTPGQGLQFLFEYFSETQRNKGNFPGRFSGRQFSNSRSEMNVSTLELGDSALYLCASSLGARADGQETQYFGPGTRLLVL.

The rearrangement links TRBV3-1 (or the pseudogene TRBV3-2) to TRBJ2-7; TRBD1 matches 8 bases. The CDR3 covers 16 residues. Germline V lookup: CDR1 LGHDT, CDR2 YNNKEL (reference sequence). The ends lost 5 bases at V and 1 base at J; junction bases unmatched: 10. The CDR3, as DNA: TGTGCCAGCAGCAGAGCCCTTCAGGGGGCATCCTACGAGCAGTACTTC. Its protein is CASSRALQGASYEQYF.

The chain recombines TRBV14 with TRBJ2-7; D may be TRBD1 (5 bases). Germline V CDR1 and CDR2: SGHDN, FVKESK. The V end lost 4 bases, the J end lost 0 bases, and 16 bases lay between the germline ends. CDR3 length equals 16 residues. In DNA form, the CDR3 reads TGTGCCAGCAGCCCCCAGGGATTTTCCACCTCCTACGAGCAGTACTTC. Residues: CASSPQGFSTSYEQYF.

The chain links TRBV5-5 to TRBJ1-6; tentative D call: TRBD1 (6 bases). Germline values: CDR1 SGHKS, CDR2 YYEKEE (reference sequence). Trimming pared 0 bases from V and 9 bases from J, leaving 7 bases between. This CDR3 is 13 amino acids long. CDR3 residues: CASSLVQGSPLHF. The CDR3 DNA reads TGTGCCAGCAGCTTGGTACAGGGTTCACCCCTCCACTTT.

The V and J genes are TRBV11-2 and TRBJ2-1, with 8 positions matching TRBD2. The CDR3 is 17 residues long. Unmatched junction bases numbered 16, after V lost 5 bases and J lost 7 bases. Germline V gene lookup returns CDR1 SGHAT and CDR2 FQNNGV. In DNA, the CDR3 is TGTGCCAGCAGCCCGGGAGGGCGGGGAGAGGGATGGAATGAGCAGTTCTTC. The encoded protein is CASSPGGRGEGWNEQFF.

This clone was counted once. The rearrangement links TRBV5-1 to TRBJ2-3; weak D call: TRBD1 (6 bases). Trimming took 0 bases from V and 5 from J, leaving 10 bases between them. The CDR3 is 14 amino acids. Germline values: CDR1 SGHRS, CDR2 YFSETQ. The CDR3 DNA reads as TGCGCCAGCAGCTTGGCGGACAGCCGAGATACGCAGTATTTT. Translated, it gives CASSLADSRDTQYF.

This chain joins TRBV12-3 or TRBV12-4 and TRBJ1-1, with a possible D match to TRBD1 (5 bases). Trimming cost V 6 bases and J 9 bases, with 14 bases left between them. The CDR3 covers 12 residues. CDR3 nucleotides: TGTGCCAGCAGCCCCGACAGAAAGCAAGCTTTCTTT. Translation: CASSPDRKQAFF.

This clone was detected once. The DNA of the CDR3 is TGTGCCAGCAGCTGGCATGTCTCGGCGGGAGGGACCGGGGAGCTGTTTTTT. The encoded protein is CASSWHVSAGGTGELFF. V is TRBV11-3 and J is TRBJ2-2; 9 bases are shared with TRBD2. Germline CDR1 is SGHNT and CDR2 is YENEEA. With V trimmed by 4 bases and J by 5 bases, 11 bases remained unmatched. The CDR3 spans 17 residues.

This sequence joins TRBV6-6 and TRBJ2-1, with TRBD1 matching over 9 bases. The CDR3 spans 13 residues. Looked up from germline, CDR1 is MNHNY and CDR2 is SVGAGI (reference sequence). J lost 13 bases, V lost 0 bases, and 4 bases had no gene match. The CDR3 nucleotides are TGTGCCAGCAGTTACTCCCGGGACAGGGCCCAGTTCTTC. Translating gives CASSYSRDRAQFF.

The rearrangement links TRBV27 to TRBJ1-1; D call uncertain. Looked up from germline, CDR1 is MNHEY and CDR2 is SMNVEV (reference sequence). V gave up 5 bases and J gave up 5 bases, with 18 bases separating them. This CDR3 comprises 15 residues. CDR3 DNA sequence: TGTGCCAGCAGTCCCTCAGCGGGCGTCGGGACTGAAGCTTTCTTT. Translated, it gives CASSPSAGVGTEAFF.

This clone was seen a few times. The chain links TRBV18 to TRBJ2-1, with D tentatively TRBD2 (6 bases). Looked up from germline, CDR1 is KGHSH and CDR2 is LQKENI. The CDR3 is made up of 13 amino acids. V was pared by 3 bases and J by 7 bases, with 10 bases between. The CDR3 region has the DNA TGTGCCAGCTCACCCGGGGGATTAAATGAGCAGTTCTTC. Translating gives CASSPGGLNEQFF. The complete variable domain, with remaining parts taken from reference TRBV18 and TRBJ2-1, reads NAGVMQNPRHLVRRRGQEARLRCSPMKGHSHVYWYRQLPEEGLKFMVYLQKENIIDESGMPKERFSAEFPKEGPSILRIQQVVRGDSAAYFCASSPGGLNEQFFGPGTRLTVL.